The TCR beta chain under discussion was sequenced for a study of identical twins. Germline CDR1 is MNHEY and CDR2 is SMNVEV (reference sequence). V gave up 2 bases and J gave up 7 bases, with 15 bases separating them. CDR3 length: 14 residues. A single record per CDR3 protein comes from TCRdb applying MiXCR to the 5' RACE reads. The data show 1.5 million to 2 million distinct CDR3 sequences, about 32% seen once. This TCR was sampled from a newborn girl in good health. The rearrangement joins TRBV27 to TRBJ2-7; D is undetermined. Sequenced sample: cord blood. The CDR3 spells CASSLSWPYNEQYF. The CDR3 nucleotides read TGTGCCAGCAGTTTAAGCTGGCCCTACAATGAGCAGTACTTC.